The TCR beta chain described here comes from a study of technical replicates of blood from a handful of donors. Germline assignment: CDR1 ENHRY and CDR2 SYGVKD. Losses at the gene ends were 10 bases for V and 5 bases for J; bases not matched to a gene: 7. The CDR3 runs 12 residues. The repertoire was sequenced with immunoSEQ multiplex PCR; TCRdb's copy has only in-frame clones and lacks some. The sample consists of 74,000 or so clones, 95% to 97% of them appearing once. Input material: T cells isolated from PBMCs. The source is a human donor in good health. The chain couples TRBV10-3 to TRBJ2-7, with 8 bases lining up with TRBD1. CDR3 coding DNA: TGTGCCACATCAGGGGGCCTGGACGAGCAGTACTTC. Translating gives CATSGGLDEQYF.